These 12 T cell receptor beta chains originate from one sample sequenced in a study of control samples from healthy donors and cancer patients. This table comes from immunoSEQ multiplex PCR, and its TCRdb copy is limited to in-frame clones, with some not included. Of tens of thousands of clones in the sample, around 86% were seen once. Sequences were obtained from blood. The receptor source for this set is a woman in her forties or fifties in good health.

Notes on this clone: This sample includes further DNA sequences coding for the same CDR3. The chain has TRBV7-9 and TRBJ1-2; no clear D gene. Trimming took 1 base from V and 4 from J, leaving 10 bases between them. CDR3 length equals 14 residues. Per germline, CDR1 SEHNR and CDR2 FQNEAQ (reference sequence). In DNA, the CDR3 is TGTGCCAGCAGCTTAGGGGCCCCTGGCTATGGCTACACCTTC. This gives the protein CASSLGAPGYGYTF.

The chain carries TRBV2 and TRBJ1-4; 7 bases fit TRBD1. The V gene's germline CDR1 is SNHLY and CDR2 FYNNEI. Trimming at V came to 7 bases and at J to 8 bases, leaving 7 bases not matched to a gene. The CDR3 runs to 13 residues. In nucleotides, the CDR3 is TGTGCCAGCACAGGGTCCAGGGGGGAAAAACTGTTTTTT. This codes for CASTGSRGEKLFF. Full variable domain (remainder filled in from reference TRBV2 and TRBJ1-4): EPEVTQTPSHQVTQMGQEVILRCVPISNHLYFYWYRQILGQKVEFLVSFYNNEISEKSEIFDDQFSVERPDGSNFTLKIRSTKLEDSAMYFCASTGSRGEKLFFGSGTQLSVL.

The V and J genes are TRBV19 and TRBJ1-1; D is undetermined. V was cut by 4 bases and J by 0 bases, with 6 bases left in between. This CDR3 is built from 13 residues. Germline lookup yields CDR1 LNHDA and CDR2 SQIVND (reference sequence). This chain's CDR3 is CASSKALNTEAFF. The CDR3 nucleotides read TGTGCCAGTAGTAAGGCCTTGAACACTGAAGCTTTCTTT.

This clone was counted once. J is TRBJ2-7 and V is TRBV7-3, with D tentatively TRBD2 (5 bases). In germline, CDR1 is SGHTA, CDR2 FQGTGA. Trimming stripped 5 bases from V and 2 bases from J, with 13 bases between. The CDR3 contains 14 residues. The CDR3 here is CASSNLRTPYEQYF. The CDR3, as DNA: TGTGCCAGCAGCAATCTTCGGACTCCCTACGAGCAGTACTTC.

This chain links TRBV11-3 with TRBJ2-5; TRBD1 aligns across 9 bases. Trimming removed 5 bases from V and 5 bases from J; junction bases left unmatched: 6. This CDR3 region has 14 residues. Germline V gene lookup returns CDR1 SGHNT and CDR2 YENEEA. The CDR3 sequence: CASSATGGLETQYF. DNA for the CDR3: TGTGCCAGCAGCGCGACAGGGGGTCTGGAGACCCAGTACTTC. Together with reference TRBV11-3 and TRBJ2-5, the CDR3 gives the full variable domain: EAGVVQSPRYKIIEKKQPVAFWCNPISGHNTLYWYLQNLGQGPELLIRYENEEAVDDSQLPKDRFSAERLKGVDSTLKIQPAELGDSAVYLCASSATGGLETQYFGPGTRLLVL.

The chain uses TRBV3-1 (or the pseudogene TRBV3-2) and TRBJ1-2; 8 nucleotides match TRBD1. Unmatched junction bases numbered 4, after V lost 0 bases and J lost 4 bases. The CDR3 has 15 residues. Looked up from germline, CDR1 is LGHDT and CDR2 is YNNKEL (reference sequence). This chain's CDR3 is CASSQDNRGAYGYTF. For the CDR3, the DNA is TGTGCCAGCAGCCAAGATAACAGGGGGGCCTATGGCTACACCTTC.

The chain links TRBV27 to TRBJ2-3, with unresolved D. Deletions cut 3 bases from V and 0 bases from J, with 4 bases between. The CDR3 spans 13 residues. Germline values: CDR1 MNHEY, CDR2 SMNVEV (reference sequence). The CDR3 DNA follows: TGTGCCAGCAGTTTCGGCAGCACAGATACGCAGTATTTT. It yields the protein CASSFGSTDTQYF.

This clone appeared a single time. CDR3 bases: TGTGCCAGCTCACCAGAGAGCGGGCGAGGGTATGGCTACACCTTC. Its translation is CASSPESGRGYGYTF. The V and J genes are TRBV18 and TRBJ1-2; D gene ambiguous. The CDR3 is made up of 15 amino acids. CDR1 and CDR2 (germline): KGHSH, LQKENI. Between the trimmed V and J ends, which lost 2 bases and 5 bases, there was a span of 15 bases.

V gene TRBV3-1 (or the pseudogene TRBV3-2) combines with J gene TRBJ2-3, with D perhaps matching TRBD2 (5 bases). The V gene lost 5 bases and the J gene lost 14 bases, with 17 bases spanning the gap. CDR1 LGHDT and CDR2 YNNKEL come from the germline V gene (reference sequence). This CDR3 has 12 residues. The CDR3 DNA is TGTGCCAGCAGCAACTCGGGATTTATTTTGTATTTT. The encoded protein is CASSNSGFILYF.

The chain has TRBV28 and TRBJ1-2; 10 bases align to TRBD1. V was pared by 2 bases and J by 2 bases, with 2 bases of the junction left unmatched. The length of the CDR3 is 15 residues. Germline values: CDR1 MDHEN, CDR2 SYDVKM. DNA for the CDR3: TGTGCCAGCAGTTTAGACAGGGGGCGCAACTATGGCTACACCTTC. It codes for CASSLDRGRNYGYTF.

V is TRBV2 and J is TRBJ2-5; D unclear. CDR3 length: 15 residues. The germline V gene has CDR1 SNHLY and CDR2 FYNNEI. The germline V and J ends were trimmed by 6 bases and 4 bases, with 18 bases remaining between them. CDR3 sequence (DNA): TGTGCCAGCAGATCGAAAGGGATGGGCGGAGAGACCCAGTACTTC. The encoded protein is CASRSKGMGGETQYF.

This rearrangement joins TRBV7-2 to TRBJ2-7; tentatively, D is TRBD1 or TRBD2 (5 bases each). The V gene's germline CDR1 is SGHTA and CDR2 FQGNSA. CDR3 length equals 15 residues. The germline V and J ends were trimmed by 0 bases and 3 bases, with 12 bases remaining between them. The CDR3 DNA reads as TGTGCCAGCAGCTTAGCGCAGGGACGAGGCTACGAGCAGTACTTC. Its translation: CASSLAQGRGYEQYF. The full variable domain, completed using reference TRBV7-2 and TRBJ2-7, is GAGVSQSPSNKVTEKGKDVELRCDPISGHTALYWYRQSLGQGLEFLIYFQGNSAPDKSGLPSDRFSAERTGGSVSTLTIQRTQQEDSAVYLCASSLAQGRGYEQYFGPGTRLTVT.